These 10 T cell receptor beta chains share one sample of origin, sequenced in a study of OX40 agonist ivuxolimab in advanced cancers. Sequencing was performed with immunoSEQ multiplex PCR; in TCRdb, only in-frame clones are kept and a portion is missing. The sample carries tens of thousands of clones, more than 65% recorded once. The specimen was CD4+ or CD8+ T cells sorted from blood, collected in a trial of the OX40 agonist ivuxolimab. Receptors were obtained from an adult with an advanced solid tumor such as melanoma, head and neck, liver or kidney cancer.

The chain couples TRBV7-2 to TRBJ2-7; no clear D. This CDR3 contains 13 residues. V was clipped by 0 bases and J by 5 bases, with 8 bases between them. Germline lookup yields CDR1 SGHTA and CDR2 FQGNSA. The CDR3 sequence: CASSLAFRDEQYF. CDR3 DNA sequence: TGTGCCAGCAGCTTAGCGTTCCGGGACGAGCAGTACTTC. Looking up the rest from reference TRBV7-2 and TRBJ2-7 gives the full variable domain: GAGVSQSPSNKVTEKGKDVELRCDPISGHTALYWYRQSLGQGLEFLIYFQGNSAPDKSGLPSDRFSAERTGGSVSTLTIQRTQQEDSAVYLCASSLAFRDEQYFGPGTRLTVT.

The CDR3 region is CASGRGQGNEKLFF. Here the CDR3 DNA reads TGTGCTAGTGGCCGAGGACAGGGGAATGAAAAACTGTTTTTT. The chain combines TRBV12-5 with TRBJ1-4; 9 bases map to TRBD1. Germline loops: CDR1 LGHNT, CDR2 FRNRAP. J lost 5 bases, V lost 6 bases, and 4 bases had no gene match. The CDR3 is 14 amino acids.

The chain links TRBV5-1 to TRBJ2-3; D possibly corresponds to TRBD2 (6 bases). This CDR3 has 14 amino acids. The V end was cut by 6 bases, the J end by 5 bases, with 16 bases between. CDR1 SGHRS and CDR2 YFSETQ come from the germline V gene. The CDR3 DNA sequence: TGCGCCAGCACGGGGGAACAGTGGAGAGATACGCAGTATTTT. As protein: CASTGEQWRDTQYF.

This rearrangement joins TRBV18 to TRBJ2-5, with 7 bases fitting TRBD1. CDR3 length: 16 amino acids. Per germline, CDR1 KGHSH and CDR2 LQKENI. The J segment lost 4 bases and the V segment lost 3 bases, leaving 11 bases of the junction unmatched. The CDR3 loop reads CASSPRQGSRGETQYF. The CDR3 nucleotides read TGTGCCAGCTCACCGAGACAGGGTTCCAGGGGAGAGACCCAGTACTTC.

This chain connects TRBV2 to TRBJ1-2; D is unresolved. V was trimmed by 2 bases and J by 6 bases, leaving 19 bases between them. The CDR3 is 16 amino acids. CDR1 is SNHLY, CDR2 FYNNEI, per germline. This chain's CDR3 is CASSETGSPYGDGYTF. The DNA for the CDR3 is TGTGCCAGCAGTGAAACGGGGTCCCCCTATGGGGATGGCTACACCTTC.

The chain is built from TRBV7-6 and TRBJ1-1; 8 nucleotides agree with TRBD1. The CDR3 covers 15 residues. Germline V CDR1 and CDR2: SGHVS, FNYEAQ. The junction had 0 bases not matched to a gene; V was cut back by 0 bases and J by 0 bases. The CDR3 region is CASSLATGVNTEAFF. CDR3 coding DNA: TGTGCCAGCAGCTTAGCGACAGGGGTGAACACTGAAGCTTTCTTT.

This chain links TRBV5-1 with TRBJ2-4, with 9 bases lining up with TRBD2. The germline CDR1 and CDR2 sequences are SGHRS and YFSETQ. The trim removed 1 base at V and 0 bases at J, leaving 8 bases unmatched. CDR3 length: 18 amino acids. CDR3 nucleotide sequence: TGCGCCAGCAGCTTGAGTAGCGGGGGCGTTATAGCCAAAAACATTCAGTACTTC. Encoded protein: CASSLSSGGVIAKNIQYF.

The chain recombines TRBV29-1 with TRBJ2-3; 7 nucleotides line up with TRBD1. CDR1 is SQVTM, CDR2 ANQGSEA, per germline. The length of the CDR3 is 14 residues. Germline trimming cut 4 bases from V and 1 base from J; bases unmatched to any gene: 5. This CDR3 is CSVGNRGGTDTQYF. CDR3 bases: TGCAGCGTTGGTAACAGGGGTGGCACAGATACGCAGTATTTT.

The chain combines TRBV5-1 with TRBJ2-1; D might be TRBD1 or TRBD2, each matching 5 bases. CDR1 is SGHRS, CDR2 YFSETQ, per germline. CDR3 length equals 11 residues. Deletions cut 1 base from V and 14 bases from J, with 10 bases between. For the CDR3, the DNA is TGCGCCAGCAGCTTGACCGGGACGGAGTTCTTC. Amino acid sequence: CASSLTGTEFF.

This clone appeared once. The chain links TRBV28 to TRBJ2-5, with a tentative D call TRBD2 (6 bases). The J call may be faulty, since TRBJ2-7 better matches the DNA end. The CDR3 is 16 amino acids. Germline V gene lookup returns CDR1 MDHEN and CDR2 SYDVKM. The CDR3 sequence is CASSTRRGRSSYEQYF. In nucleotides, the CDR3 is TGTGCCAGCAGTACCAGGAGGGGAAGAAGCTCCTACGAGCAGTACTTC.